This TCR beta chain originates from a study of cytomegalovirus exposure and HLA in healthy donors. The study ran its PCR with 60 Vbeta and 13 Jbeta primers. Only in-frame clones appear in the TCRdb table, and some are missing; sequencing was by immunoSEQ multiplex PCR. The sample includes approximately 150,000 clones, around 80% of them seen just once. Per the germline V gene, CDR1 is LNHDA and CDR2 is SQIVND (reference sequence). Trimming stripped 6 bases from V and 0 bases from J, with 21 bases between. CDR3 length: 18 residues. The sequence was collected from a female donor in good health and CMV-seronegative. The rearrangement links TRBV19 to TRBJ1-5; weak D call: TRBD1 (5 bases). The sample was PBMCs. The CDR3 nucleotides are TGTGCCAGTAGCCTCCTCCTGGGGGGGACCTATAGCAATCAGCCCCAGCATTTT. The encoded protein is CASSLLLGGTYSNQPQHF. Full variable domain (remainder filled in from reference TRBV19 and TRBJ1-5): DGGITQSPKYLFRKEGQNVTLSCEQNLNHDAMYWYRQDPGQGLRLIYYSQIVNDFQKGDIAEGYSVSREKKESFPLTVTSAQKNPTAFYLCASSLLLGGTYSNQPQHFGDGTRLSIL.